This TCR beta chain appears in the sequencing data of a study of cytomegalovirus exposure and HLA in healthy donors. Study results and limitations: As was reported, the classifier diagnosed cytomegalovirus status with high specificity and sensitivity. The study found most TCR sequences rare, yet found some public TCRs in many donors.

Assay used: immunoSEQ multiplex PCR; TCRdb lists only in-frame clones, some missing. Of around 200,000 clones in the sample, 85% to 90% are singletons; the top ten hold approximately 2.9%. CDR3 size: 15 residues. Germline loops: CDR1 MNHEY, CDR2 SMNVEV (reference sequence). V was cut by 3 bases and J by 0 bases, with 11 bases left in between. About this clone itself: The antigen remains undetermined.

The approximately 120-subject validation cohort, separate from the approximately 630-subject first cohort, included the donors. The genes are TRBV27 and TRBJ1-1; D is possibly TRBD1 (5 bases). The TCR originated in a woman between 18 and 29 years old in good health and CMV-seronegative. Sequencing was carried out using PBMCs. The CDR3 DNA reads as TGTGCCAGCAGTTTTCTTGGGGGGATGAACACTGAAGCTTTCTTT. Its protein product is CASSFLGGMNTEAFF.